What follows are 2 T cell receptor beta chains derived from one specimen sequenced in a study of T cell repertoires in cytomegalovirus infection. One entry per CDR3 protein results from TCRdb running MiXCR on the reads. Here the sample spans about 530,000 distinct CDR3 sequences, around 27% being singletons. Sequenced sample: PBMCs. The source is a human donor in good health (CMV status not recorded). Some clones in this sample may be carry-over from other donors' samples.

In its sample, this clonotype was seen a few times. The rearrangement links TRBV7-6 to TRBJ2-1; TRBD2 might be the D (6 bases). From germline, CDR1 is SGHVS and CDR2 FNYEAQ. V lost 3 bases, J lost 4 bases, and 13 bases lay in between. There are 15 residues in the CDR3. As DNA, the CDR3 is TGTGCCAGCAGCTTTGGGCTAGCGCCTTACAATGAGCAGTTCTTC. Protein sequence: CASSFGLAPYNEQFF.

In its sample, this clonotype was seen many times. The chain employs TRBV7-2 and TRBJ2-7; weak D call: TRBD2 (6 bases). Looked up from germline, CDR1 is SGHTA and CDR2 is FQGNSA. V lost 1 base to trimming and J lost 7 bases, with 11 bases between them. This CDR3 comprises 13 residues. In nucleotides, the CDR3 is TGTGCCAGCAGCTTAGGGCAGGGAGGAGAGCAGTACGTC. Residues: CASSLGQGGEQYV.